The 11 T cell receptor beta chains given below trace back to one sample, sequenced in a study of cytomegalovirus exposure and HLA in healthy donors. The PCR contained 60 Vbeta and 13 Jbeta primers. Generated by immunoSEQ multiplex PCR, the TCRdb table keeps only in-frame clones and is missing some. The data show about 160,000 clones, approximately 70% seen once. The material sequenced was PBMCs. These receptors originate from a man aged 35 to 55 in good health and CMV-seropositive.

The rearrangement uses TRBV19 and TRBJ1-5; the D gene is possibly TRBD1 (6 bases). The CDR3 has 14 amino acids. Trimming left V 4 bases short and J 3 bases short, with 10 bases between. CDR1 is LNHDA and CDR2 is SQIVND in the germline V gene (reference sequence). The CDR3 DNA reads as TGTGCCAGTAGTAAGACAGGTCCCAATCAGCCCCAGCATTTT. Protein: CASSKTGPNQPQHF.

The genes are TRBV19 and TRBJ1-4, with a weak D call TRBD1 (5 bases). V lost 6 bases and J lost 8, with 19 bases in between. CDR3 length: 15 amino acids. Germline CDR1 LNHDA, CDR2 SQIVND (reference sequence). The CDR3 is CASRIGPFGGEKLFF. The DNA of the CDR3 is TGTGCCAGTAGAATCGGCCCTTTCGGGGGGGAAAAACTGTTTTTT.

This clone appeared a single time. V gene TRBV9 combines with J gene TRBJ2-1; 9 bases are a match to TRBD2. The CDR3 contains 16 residues. With V trimmed by 0 bases and J by 5 bases, 6 bases remained unmatched. The V gene's germline CDR1 is SGDLS and CDR2 YYNGEE. The DNA of the CDR3 is TGTGCCAGCAGCGTAGCCCTAGCGGGGAGGGACAATGAGCAGTTCTTC. This gives the protein CASSVALAGRDNEQFF.

The rearrangement joins TRBV10-3 to TRBJ1-1; D remains ambiguous. The CDR3 extends over 12 amino acids. V lost 0 bases and J lost 7, with 6 bases in between. Germline V gene data show CDR1 as ENHRY and CDR2 as SYGVKD. The CDR3 DNA sequence: TGTGCCATCAGTGAGTCTGTTCTTGAAGCTTTCTTT. Its translation: CAISESVLEAFF.

V usage is TRBV9 and J usage is TRBJ1-6, with unresolved D. CDR1 and CDR2 (germline): SGDLS, YYNGEE. The V end was cut by 0 bases, the J end by 8 bases, with 12 bases between. This CDR3 has 15 residues. The CDR3 coding sequence is TGTGCCAGCAGCGTAGAGGTGGGCTCGGATTCACCCCTCCACTTT. Amino acid sequence: CASSVEVGSDSPLHF.

J is TRBJ1-5 and V is TRBV7-8; D possibly corresponds to TRBD1 (5 bases). V lost 1 base to trimming and J lost 9 bases, with 13 bases between them. The V gene's germline CDR1 is SGHVS and CDR2 FQNEAQ. The length of the CDR3 is 14 residues. CDR3 nucleotides: TGTGCCAGCAGCTTAGTGGGGACGGGGGGGCCCCAGCATTTT. Its translation: CASSLVGTGGPQHF.

This clone was observed once. V is TRBV7-9 and J is TRBJ2-7, with a possible D match to TRBD2 (5 bases). CDR3 length equals 14 residues. V was shortened by 5 bases and J by 2 bases, with 13 bases between the two germline ends. Per the germline V gene, CDR1 is SEHNR and CDR2 is FQNEAQ (reference sequence). The CDR3 DNA sequence: TGTGCCAGCAGCCCCGAGGGTTCGGCCTACGAGCAGTACTTC. This codes for CASSPEGSAYEQYF.

The sample holds a few counts of this clone. The chain carries TRBV6-5 and TRBJ2-2, with D perhaps matching TRBD2 (5 bases). The CDR3 is made up of 14 amino acids. Trimming left V 6 bases short and J 6 bases short, with 14 bases between. CDR1 is MNHEY and CDR2 is SVGAGI in the germline V gene. The CDR3 spells CASSERRFAGELFF. The CDR3 nucleotides are TGTGCCAGCAGCGAAAGGAGGTTCGCCGGGGAGCTGTTTTTT.

The chain couples TRBV19 to TRBJ1-5; 7 nucleotides agree with TRBD1. The V and J ends lost 6 bases and 16 bases, in that order; junction bases with no gene match: 12. This CDR3 has 12 residues. CDR1 LNHDA and CDR2 SQIVND come from the germline V gene (reference sequence). The CDR3 sequence is CASRSDRVVEHF. The CDR3 coding sequence is TGTGCCAGTAGATCCGACAGGGTGGTCGAACATTTT.

V usage is TRBV9 and J usage is TRBJ1-1; D gene uncertain. This CDR3 region has 14 residues. Trimming pared 2 bases from V and 5 bases from J, leaving 13 bases between. Per germline, CDR1 SGDLS and CDR2 YYNGEE. The CDR3: CASSVEGMATEAFF. The CDR3 DNA reads TGTGCCAGCAGCGTGGAGGGTATGGCAACTGAAGCTTTCTTT.

The rearrangement links TRBV9 to TRBJ1-2; D may be TRBD1 (5 bases). Trimming pared 3 bases from V and 6 bases from J, leaving 9 bases between. CDR1 is SGDLS, CDR2 YYNGEE, per germline. The CDR3 sequence is 12 residues long. The CDR3 loop is CASSGGGNGYTF. In nucleotides, the CDR3 is TGTGCCAGCAGCGGCGGGGGAAATGGCTACACCTTC.